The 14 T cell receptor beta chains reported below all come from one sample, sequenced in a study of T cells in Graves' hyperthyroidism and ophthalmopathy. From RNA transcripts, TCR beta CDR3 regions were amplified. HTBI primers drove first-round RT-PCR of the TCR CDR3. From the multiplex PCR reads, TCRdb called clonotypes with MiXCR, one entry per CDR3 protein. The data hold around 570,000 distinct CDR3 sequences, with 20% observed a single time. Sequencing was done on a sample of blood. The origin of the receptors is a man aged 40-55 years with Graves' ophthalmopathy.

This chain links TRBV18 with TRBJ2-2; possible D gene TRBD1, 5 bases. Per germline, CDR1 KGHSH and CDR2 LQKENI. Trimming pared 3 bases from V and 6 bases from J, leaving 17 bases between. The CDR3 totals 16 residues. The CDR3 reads CASSPVTVLLPGELFF. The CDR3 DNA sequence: TGTGCCAGCTCACCTGTGACAGTCCTTCTGCCCGGGGAGCTGTTTTTT.

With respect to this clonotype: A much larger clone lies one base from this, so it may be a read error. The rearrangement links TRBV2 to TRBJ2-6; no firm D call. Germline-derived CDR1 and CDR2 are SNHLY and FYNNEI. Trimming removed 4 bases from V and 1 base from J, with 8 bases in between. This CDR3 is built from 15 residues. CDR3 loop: CASSGWMSGANVLTF. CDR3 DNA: TGTGCCAGCAGTGGTTGGATGTCTGGGGCCAACGTCCTGACTTTC.

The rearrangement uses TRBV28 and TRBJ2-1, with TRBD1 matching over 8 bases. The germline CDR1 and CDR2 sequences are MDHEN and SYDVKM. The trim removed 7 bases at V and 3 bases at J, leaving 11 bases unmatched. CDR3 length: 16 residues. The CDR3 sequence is CASTQLGTGHYNEQFF. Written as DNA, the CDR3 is TGTGCCAGCACCCAATTGGGGACAGGACACTACAATGAGCAGTTCTTC.

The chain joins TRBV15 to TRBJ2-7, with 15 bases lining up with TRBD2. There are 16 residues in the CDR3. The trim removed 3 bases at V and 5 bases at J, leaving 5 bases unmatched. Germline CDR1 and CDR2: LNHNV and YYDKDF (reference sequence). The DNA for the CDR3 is TGTGCCACCAGCAGGGGGACTAGCGGGAGGTCTGACGAGCAGTACTTC. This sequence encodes CATSRGTSGRSDEQYF.

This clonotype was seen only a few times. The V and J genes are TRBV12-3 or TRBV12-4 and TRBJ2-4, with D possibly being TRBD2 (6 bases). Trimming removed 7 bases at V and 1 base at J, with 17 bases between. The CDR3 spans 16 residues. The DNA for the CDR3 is TGTGCCAGCATCTTAATAGCGGAAGTCGCCAAAAACATTCAGTACTTC. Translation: CASILIAEVAKNIQYF.

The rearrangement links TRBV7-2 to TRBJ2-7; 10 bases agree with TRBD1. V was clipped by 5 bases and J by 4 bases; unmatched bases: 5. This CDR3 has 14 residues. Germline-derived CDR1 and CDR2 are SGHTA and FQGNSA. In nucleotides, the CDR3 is TGTGCCAGCAGCGCGGACAGGGGGTCTTACGAGCAGTACTTC. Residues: CASSADRGSYEQYF.

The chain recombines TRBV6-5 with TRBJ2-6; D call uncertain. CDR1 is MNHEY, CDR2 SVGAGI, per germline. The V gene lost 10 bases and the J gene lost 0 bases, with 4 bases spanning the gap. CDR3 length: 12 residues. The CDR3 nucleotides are TGTGCCACCCTCTCTGGGGCCAACGTCCTGACTTTC. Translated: CATLSGANVLTF.

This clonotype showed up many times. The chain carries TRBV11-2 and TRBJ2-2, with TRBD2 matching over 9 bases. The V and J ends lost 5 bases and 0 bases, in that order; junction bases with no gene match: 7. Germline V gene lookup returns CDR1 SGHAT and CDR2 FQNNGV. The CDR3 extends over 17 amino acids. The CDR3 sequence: CASSRIAGAPNTGELFF. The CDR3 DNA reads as TGTGCCAGCAGCCGAATAGCGGGGGCCCCGAACACCGGGGAGCTGTTTTTT.

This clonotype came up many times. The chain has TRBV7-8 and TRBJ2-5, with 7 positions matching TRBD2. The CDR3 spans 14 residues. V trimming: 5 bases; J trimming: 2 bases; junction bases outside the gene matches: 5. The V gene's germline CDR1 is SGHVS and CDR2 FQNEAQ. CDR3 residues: CASSPRTRQETQYF. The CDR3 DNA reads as TGTGCCAGCAGCCCCCGGACTAGACAAGAGACCCAGTACTTC.

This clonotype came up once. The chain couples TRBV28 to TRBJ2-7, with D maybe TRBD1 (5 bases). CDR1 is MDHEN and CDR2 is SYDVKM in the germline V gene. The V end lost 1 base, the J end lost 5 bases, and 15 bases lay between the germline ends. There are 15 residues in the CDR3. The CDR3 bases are TGTGCCAGCAGTTTATTGGGTCAGGGCGGCGACGAGCAGTACTTC. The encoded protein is CASSLLGQGGDEQYF. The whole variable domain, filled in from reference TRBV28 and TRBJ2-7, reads DVKVTQSSRYLVKRTGEKVFLECVQDMDHENMFWYRQDPGLGLRLIYFSYDVKMKEKGDIPEGYSVSREKKERFSLILESASTNQTSMYLCASSLLGQGGDEQYFGPGTRLTVT.

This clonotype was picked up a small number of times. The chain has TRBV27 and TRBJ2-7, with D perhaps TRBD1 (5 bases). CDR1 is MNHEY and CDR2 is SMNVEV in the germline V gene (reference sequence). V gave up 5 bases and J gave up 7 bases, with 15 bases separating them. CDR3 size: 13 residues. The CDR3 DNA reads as TGTGCCAGCAGTCCTGCAGGGAACGGTGAGCAGTACTTC. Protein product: CASSPAGNGEQYF.

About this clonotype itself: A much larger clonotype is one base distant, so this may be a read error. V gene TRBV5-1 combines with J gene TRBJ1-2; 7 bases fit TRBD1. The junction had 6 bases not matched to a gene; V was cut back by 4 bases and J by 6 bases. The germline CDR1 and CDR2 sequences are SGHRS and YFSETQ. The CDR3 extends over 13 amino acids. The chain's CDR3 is CASSVGQNNGYTF. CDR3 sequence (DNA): TGCGCCAGCAGCGTGGGACAGAACAATGGCTACACCTTC.

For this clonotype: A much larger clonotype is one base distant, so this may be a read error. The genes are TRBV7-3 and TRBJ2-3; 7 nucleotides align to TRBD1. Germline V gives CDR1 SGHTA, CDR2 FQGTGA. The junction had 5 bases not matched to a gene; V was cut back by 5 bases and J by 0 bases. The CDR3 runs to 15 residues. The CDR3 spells CASSETTGSTDTQYF. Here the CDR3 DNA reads TGTGCCAGCAGCGAAACGACAGGGAGCACAGATACGCAGTATTTT.

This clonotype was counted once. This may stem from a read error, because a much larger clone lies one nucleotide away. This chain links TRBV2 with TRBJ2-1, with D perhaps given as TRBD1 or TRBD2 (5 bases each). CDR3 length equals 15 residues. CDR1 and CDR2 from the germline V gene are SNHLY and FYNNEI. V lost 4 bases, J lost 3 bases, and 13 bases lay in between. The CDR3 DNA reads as TGTGCCAGCAGTGGCGGACGGGGACGCTACAATGAGCAGTTCTTC. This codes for CASSGGRGRYNEQFF.